This T cell receptor (beta chain) was profiled in a study of blood T cell repertoires in COVID-19. Study summary: Samples taken during acute and convalescent COVID-19 were collected in the United States, Italy and Spain. PBMCs, B-cell-depleted T cells, or T cells were the source of the cDNA or gDNA that made up the material.

Authors' methods: Counts of nucleated cells, estimated from reference gene primer amplification, were obtained. Generated by immunoSEQ multiplex PCR, the TCRdb table keeps only in-frame clones and is missing some. V and J calls and clone size are given by that table; D and trimming were obtained from the DNA. This table holds about 250,000 clones, 70% to 75% found once. This CDR3 has 14 amino acids. Trimming stripped 6 bases from V and 1 base from J, with 11 bases between. Germline V gene data show CDR1 as KGHSH and CDR2 as LQKENI. This receptor was identified in a woman of 80 years or more with acute or convalescent COVID-19. What was sequenced was peripheral blood. V usage is TRBV18 and J usage is TRBJ2-3; no firm D call. The chain's CDR3 is CASSRDWGTDTQYF. The CDR3 nucleotides are TGTGCCAGCTCCCGTGACTGGGGCACAGATACGCAGTATTTT.